The 28 T cell receptor beta chains listed next were all sequenced from one sample in a study of T cells after yellow fever vaccination. In TCRdb, the 5' RACE reads were re-called with MiXCR into one record per CDR3 protein. The profile covers about 68,000 distinct CDR3 sequences, with 5% to 8% appearing a single time and under 45% taken by the ten largest. Sequenced here: CD8+ T cells sorted from PBMCs, sampled 35 to 50 days after the first yellow fever vaccination. These receptors originate from a man aged 18 to 29 who received the YFV17D yellow fever vaccine.

In its sample, this clonotype was seen many times. The chain couples TRBV6-5 to TRBJ1-1, with D unresolved. The CDR3 contains 16 residues. Germline loops: CDR1 MNHEY, CDR2 SVGAGI. V lost 5 bases and J 1 base, leaving 17 bases between the germline ends. This CDR3 reads CASSLSTVGWNTEAFF. The CDR3 DNA reads as TGTGCCAGCAGTCTTTCCACGGTCGGATGGAACACTGAAGCTTTCTTT.

In its sample, this clonotype was seen a few times. The genes are TRBV7-9 and TRBJ2-1, with 7 positions matching TRBD1. The CDR3 length is 15 residues. CDR1 is SEHNR, CDR2 FQNEAQ, per germline (reference sequence). The trim removed 5 bases at V and 6 bases at J, leaving 10 bases unmatched. CDR3 loop: CASSQTGVSSNEQFF. CDR3 coding DNA: TGTGCCAGCAGCCAAACAGGGGTGTCCAGCAATGAGCAGTTCTTC.

This clonotype was picked up many times. In DNA form, the CDR3 reads TGCGCCAGCAGCCTCCGTTGGGGACGGGAGACCCAGTACTTC. This translates into CASSLRWGRETQYF. The chain combines TRBV5-1 with TRBJ2-5; the D gene could be TRBD1 or TRBD2 (5 bases each). Trimming pared 4 bases from V and 5 bases from J, leaving 15 bases between. Germline V gene sequence: CDR1 SGHRS, CDR2 YFSETQ. The CDR3 runs to 14 residues.

This clonotype was found many times. This sequence joins TRBV6-5 and TRBJ1-2; D gene uncertain. Per the germline V gene, CDR1 is MNHEY and CDR2 is SVGAGI. V was pared by 4 bases and J by 4 bases, with 16 bases between. This CDR3 region has 15 residues. This CDR3 reads CASSSGGGRGYGYTF. The DNA for the CDR3 is TGTGCCAGCAGTTCCGGCGGAGGGCGAGGCTATGGCTACACCTTC.

This clonotype came up many times. The rearrangement joins TRBV27 to TRBJ2-7, with D maybe TRBD2 (6 bases). V was shortened by 3 bases and J by 4 bases, with 10 bases between the two germline ends. The CDR3 contains 13 residues. Germline V gene data show CDR1 as MNHEY and CDR2 as SMNVEV (reference sequence). The CDR3 sequence: CASSFRGLYEQYF. The CDR3 coding sequence is TGTGCCAGCAGTTTTCGGGGGTTGTACGAGCAGTACTTC.

There are many counts of this clonotype. The genes are TRBV12-3 or TRBV12-4 and TRBJ2-1; 7 positions agree with TRBD1. Trimming removed 7 bases from V and 8 bases from J; junction bases left unmatched: 11. The CDR3 consists of 14 residues. The CDR3 nucleotides are TGTGCCAGCAACCCCCCCAACAGGGGAGATGAGCAGTTCTTC. It yields the protein CASNPPNRGDEQFF.

This clonotype was recorded many times. The chain joins TRBV4-1 to TRBJ2-7; 10 nucleotides align to TRBD2. V dropped 1 base and J dropped 0; count of bases not matched to a gene: 3. The CDR3 spans 16 residues. Germline V gene sequence: CDR1 MGHRA, CDR2 YSYEKL. CDR3 nucleotide sequence: TGCGCCAGCAGCCAAGGCTTAGCGGGGGGCTCCTACGAGCAGTACTTC. It specifies CASSQGLAGGSYEQYF.

Remarks on this clonotype: Since a much larger clone is just one base distant, this may be a read error. The chain recombines TRBV29-1 with TRBJ2-7; unclear D gene. The V end lost 8 bases, the J end lost 5 bases, and 13 bases lay between the germline ends. CDR1 SQVTM and CDR2 ANQGSEA come from the germline V gene. The CDR3 is 11 residues long. The CDR3 DNA follows: TGCAGCTTTACAACGGAACACGAGCAGTACTTC. The encoded protein is CSFTTEHEQYF.

This CDR3 is CSARATEFYEQYF. CDR3 DNA sequence: TGCAGTGCTAGAGCGACAGAGTTTTACGAGCAGTACTTC. The chain has TRBV20-1 and TRBJ2-7, with D perhaps TRBD1 (5 bases). The CDR3 runs 13 residues. Trimming removed 1 base at V and 4 bases at J, with 11 bases between. The germline gives CDR1 DFQATT, CDR2 SNEGSKA (reference sequence).

The chain joins TRBV5-1 to TRBJ2-2; D remains ambiguous. V was clipped by 4 bases and J by 5 bases, with 9 bases between them. Germline V gene sequence: CDR1 SGHRS, CDR2 YFSETQ. This CDR3 spans 13 amino acids. The CDR3 DNA is TGCGCCAGCAGCGAATACAGTACCGGGGAGCTGTTTTTT. Its protein is CASSEYSTGELFF.

This clonotype has at least ten counts. The CDR3 DNA follows: TGTGCCAGCTCCGACTGGAAGAGCTCCTACGAGCAGTACGTC. Translated: CASSDWKSSYEQYV. This chain joins TRBV7-9 and TRBJ2-7; D is uncertain. Germline CDR1 SEHNR, CDR2 FQNEAQ (reference sequence). CDR3 length: 14 amino acids. The V end was cut by 8 bases, the J end by 0 bases, with 14 bases between.

With regard to this clonotype: One end of the junction fails to match germline, which may point to a read error. The V and J genes are TRBV11-2 and TRBJ2-5, with D perhaps TRBD1 or TRBD2 (5 bases each). The CDR3 length is 14 residues. The germline CDR1 and CDR2 sequences are SGHAT and FQNNGV. CDR3 DNA: TGTGCCAGCAGCCGGAACGTCTCCCCCGGGACCGAGTACTTC. It specifies CASSRNVSPGTEYF.

In its sample, this clonotype was seen a few times. The V call is TRBV6-2 or TRBV6-3, the J call TRBJ2-5; D gene uncertain. Germline assignment: CDR1 MNHEY and CDR2 SVGEGT. CDR3 size: 13 residues. Between the trimmed V and J ends, which lost 7 bases and 2 bases, there was a span of 11 bases. This CDR3 is CASTPLEQETQYF. CDR3 DNA: TGTGCCAGCACCCCTTTGGAACAAGAGACCCAGTACTTC.

This clonotype was observed at least ten times. The chain combines TRBV10-3 with TRBJ1-2; D call uncertain. V dropped 0 bases and J dropped 1 base, with 6 bases sitting between them. There are 14 residues in the CDR3. From germline, CDR1 is ENHRY and CDR2 SYGVKD. CDR3 sequence (DNA): TGTGCCATCAGTGAGTCTGAGCATAACTATGGCTACACCTTC. It yields the protein CAISESEHNYGYTF.

The chain links TRBV7-8 to TRBJ2-2; D not resolved. The CDR3 totals 13 residues. Trimming cost V 1 base and J 6 bases, with 6 bases left between them. Germline CDR1 reads SGHVS; CDR2 reads FQNEAQ. The CDR3, as DNA: TGTGCCAGCAGCTTAGTTTCATCCGGGGAGCTGTTTTTT. Its translation is CASSLVSSGELFF. Filled out from reference TRBV7-8 and TRBJ2-2, the complete variable domain reads GAGVSQSPRYKVAKRGQDVALRCDPISGHVSLFWYQQALGQGPEFLTYFQNEAQLDKSGLPSDRFFAERPEGSVSTLKIQRTQQEDSAVYLCASSLVSSGELFFGEGSRLTVL.

There are many counts of this clonotype. In DNA, the CDR3 is TGTGCCAGCAGTCCCACGGCAACCGACAGAAGAAACACTGAAGCTTTCTTT. Translating it yields CASSPTATDRRNTEAFF. V and J are TRBV12-3 or TRBV12-4 and TRBJ1-1, with D possibly matching TRBD1 (5 bases). V shed 5 bases and J shed 2 bases, with 21 bases lying between them. The CDR3 covers 17 residues.

This clonotype was picked up many times. The chain links TRBV15 to TRBJ1-1; possible D gene TRBD1, 5 bases. The CDR3 contains 14 residues. Germline values: CDR1 LNHNV, CDR2 YYDKDF (reference sequence). V was clipped by 5 bases and J by 3 bases, with 13 bases between them. CDR3 sequence: CATSAGRMDTEAFF. CDR3 in DNA: TGTGCCACCAGCGCAGGGAGGATGGACACTGAAGCTTTCTTT.

In this sample, this clonotype turned up many times. The V call is TRBV19, the J call TRBJ1-1; D is undetermined. CDR1 is LNHDA and CDR2 is SQIVND in the germline V gene (reference sequence). Deletions cut 3 bases from V and 1 base from J, with 6 bases between. The CDR3 runs to 13 residues. Written as DNA, the CDR3 is TGTGCCAGTAGTATTTCAGGGAACACTGAAGCTTTCTTT. Its protein product is CASSISGNTEAFF.

This clonotype was seen many times. The rearrangement uses TRBV7-8 and TRBJ2-1; D remains ambiguous. The CDR3 has 12 residues. Trimming cost V 8 bases and J 3 bases, with 8 bases left between them. The germline gives CDR1 SGHVS, CDR2 FQNEAQ. CDR3 sequence reads: CASVQNYNEQFF. For the CDR3, the DNA is TGTGCCAGCGTTCAGAACTACAATGAGCAGTTCTTC.

The chain has TRBV28 and TRBJ2-5, with D possibly TRBD2 on 5 matching bases. Germline-derived CDR1 and CDR2 are MDHEN and SYDVKM. The CDR3 spans 15 residues. The V and J ends lost 6 bases and 10 bases respectively, with 24 bases between them. This CDR3 is CASSQLSDGESVQYF. As DNA, the CDR3 is TGTGCCAGCAGCCAGCTATCCGACGGGGAGTCGGTCCAGTACTTC. Together with reference TRBV28 and TRBJ2-5, the CDR3 gives the full variable domain: DVKVTQSSRYLVKRTGEKVFLECVQDMDHENMFWYRQDPGLGLRLIYFSYDVKMKEKGDIPEGYSVSREKKERFSLILESASTNQTSMYLCASSQLSDGESVQYFGPGTRLLVL.

This clonotype was counted between two and nine times. This chain links TRBV12-3 or TRBV12-4 with TRBJ1-1; TRBD1 might be the D (5 bases). The CDR3 extends over 13 amino acids. V was pared by 8 bases and J by 5 bases, with 15 bases between. Here the CDR3 reads CASAWGGGTEAFF. The CDR3 region has the DNA TGTGCCAGCGCCTGGGGGGGGGGGACTGAAGCTTTCTTT.

This clonotype was seen a few times. This chain connects TRBV19 to TRBJ2-2; D unclear. The V end was cut by 6 bases, the J end by 1 base, with 6 bases between. The CDR3 has 13 amino acids. Germline CDR1 reads LNHDA; CDR2 reads SQIVND (reference sequence). CDR3 in amino acids: CASREVNTGELFF. The CDR3 DNA sequence: TGTGCCAGTAGAGAGGTGAACACCGGGGAGCTGTTTTTT.

At least ten counts were recorded for this clonotype. V and J are TRBV7-9 and TRBJ2-2; 10 bases are a match to TRBD2. V shed 5 bases and J 0 bases; nucleotides not matched to a gene: 6. The CDR3 has 17 residues. Germline V gene sequence: CDR1 SEHNR, CDR2 FQNEAQ (reference sequence). In DNA form, the CDR3 reads TGTGCCAGCAGCACCAGTACTAGCGGGGCGAACACCGGGGAGCTGTTTTTT. Translation: CASSTSTSGANTGELFF.

This clonotype was observed many times. The chain combines TRBV12-3 or TRBV12-4 with TRBJ2-7; TRBD2 aligns across 8 bases. After removal of 7 bases from V and 3 bases from J, the junction contained 5 bases not matched to a gene. This CDR3 has 13 amino acids. The CDR3 here is CASKSGGSYEQYF. As DNA, the CDR3 is TGTGCCAGCAAGAGCGGGGGAAGCTACGAGCAGTACTTC.

This clonotype has just a few counts. This chain joins TRBV5-1 and TRBJ2-7; TRBD1 matches 9 bases. V trimming: 4 bases; J trimming: 2 bases; junction bases outside the gene matches: 7. Germline CDR1 SGHRS, CDR2 YFSETQ. CDR3 length equals 15 residues. CDR3 bases: TGCGCCAGCAGCCCTGCCGGGACAGGGCCCTACGAGCAGTACTTC. Translation gives CASSPAGTGPYEQYF.

In its sample, this clonotype was seen a few times. The chain has TRBV12-3 or TRBV12-4 and TRBJ1-1, with D unclear. The CDR3 spans 12 residues. V dropped 2 bases and J dropped 7 bases, with 8 bases sitting between them. CDR3 DNA sequence: TGTGCCAGCAGTTTAATGGAGAATGAAGCTTTCTTT. It codes for CASSLMENEAFF.

This clonotype showed up just a few times. The chain is built from TRBV6-2 or TRBV6-3 and TRBJ2-1, with TRBD1 as a possible D gene (6 bases). The CDR3 contains 15 residues. V lost 7 bases and J lost 8, with 21 bases in between. Per germline, CDR1 MNHEY and CDR2 SVGEGT. The CDR3 DNA reads as TGTGCCAGCACCGCCGGGGCAGGGGTTTTGGATGAGCAGTTCTTC. Translated: CASTAGAGVLDEQFF.

This clonotype was counted at least ten times. The chain couples TRBV4-1 to TRBJ1-1; D not certain. Germline CDR1 MGHRA, CDR2 YSYEKL. V lost 4 bases, J lost 0 bases, and 9 bases lay in between. The CDR3 is 14 amino acids. CDR3 sequence (DNA): TGCGCCAGCAGCCGACAACTGATGAACACTGAAGCTTTCTTT. Its translation is CASSRQLMNTEAFF.